The present entry profiles one T cell receptor beta chain with its context. Antigen specificity is unknown. These data originate in a study of T cell clonotyping in hematopoietic cell transplantation. The study, taken as a whole, reports: After transplant, recipient diversity fell while pathologically expanded clonotypes grew through day 180. At the given depth, recipient repertoires were over 95% de novo clonotypes.

The CDR3 runs to 16 residues. Trimming cost V 7 bases and J 6 bases, with 24 bases left between them. Germline CDR1 MDHEN, CDR2 SYDVKM. Sequenced by immunoSEQ multiplex PCR; TCRdb stores in-frame clones only, minus some. The table lists 65,000 to 75,000 clones, approximately 94% of them singletons. The sequenced sample was peripheral blood mononuclear cells. V usage is TRBV28 and J usage is TRBJ1-1; possible D gene TRBD1, 5 bases. The receptor's source is a man aged 50 to 60 in good health. Some clones in this sample may be carry-over from other donors' samples. The DNA of the CDR3 is TGTGCCAGCACTCCGAACGGCGGGGCTGAAAGCCCTGAAGCTTTCTTT. This codes for CASTPNGGAESPEAFF.